Listed below are T cell receptor beta chains from one sample, sequenced in a study of blood T cell repertoires in COVID-19. Assay: immunoSEQ multiplex PCR; the TCRdb copy retains only in-frame clones and omits some. The data contain 85,000 to 110,000 clones, 84% of them singletons. Sequencing input: peripheral blood. These receptors were collected from a human donor in a cohort sampled during active COVID-19. CDR3s include the opening cysteine and the closing phenylalanine or tryptophan. D genes are given only for firm matches. Not all rows give a size; the values are once, few, many and, for expanded clones, a class.

-,TRBJ2-5,TRBD1,TRBV11-2,CASSSRQGKETQYF,TGTGCCAGCAGCTCCCGACAGGGTAAAGAGACCCAGTACTTC
once,TRBJ2-2,TRBD2,TRBV3-1/TRBV3-2,CASIPSGDHTGELFF,TGTGCCAGCATACCGAGCGGGGACCACACCGGGGAGCTGTTTTTT
-,TRBJ1-2,-,TRBV18,CASSPDVEGHGYTF,TGTGCCAGCTCACCAGACGTAGAGGGTCACGGCTACACCTTC
-,TRBJ1-5,-,TRBV7-2,CASSPQGSQPQHF,TGTGCCAGCAGCCCACAGGGCAGCCAGCCCCAGCATTTT
many,TRBJ1-5,-,TRBV28,CASSLPDSNQPQHF,TGTGCCAGCAGTTTGCCAGATAGCAATCAGCCCCAGCATTTT
-,TRBJ2-1,TRBD1,TRBV6-5,CASRTGAPYNEQFF,TGTGCCAGCAGGACAGGGGCTCCCTACAATGAGCAGTTCTTC
-,TRBJ1-3,-,TRBV5-1,CASSSQTSSGNTIYF,TGCGCCAGCAGCTCCCAGACAAGCTCTGGAAACACCATATATTTT
-,TRBJ1-2,-,TRBV20-1,CSASWPGVNYGYTF,TGCAGTGCTAGTTGGCCAGGGGTGAACTATGGCTACACCTTC
-,TRBJ1-3,-,TRBV18,CASSPLYTIYF,TGTGCCAGCTCTCCACTCTACACCATATATTTT
-,TRBJ2-2,-,TRBV6-5,CASRRTVDTGELFF,TGTGCCAGCAGGCGGACAGTCGACACCGGGGAGCTGTTTTTT
-,TRBJ1-1,-,TRBV10-1,CASSPRRENTEAFF,TGCGCCAGCAGCCCGAGGCGGGAGAACACTGAAGCTTTCTTT
-,TRBJ2-1,-,TRBV27,CASIGRGFKRKNEQFF,TGTGCCAGCATCGGGAGAGGATTCAAGCGGAAAAATGAGCAGTTCTTC
-,TRBJ1-2,TRBD1,TRBV15,CATSRDRSGGYTF,TGTGCCACCAGCAGGGACAGGTCTGGAGGCTACACCTTC
-,TRBJ2-2,TRBD1,TRBV29-1,CSVEGSRDRPTGELFF,TGCAGCGTTGAAGGGAGCCGGGACAGACCCACCGGGGAGCTGTTTTTT
-,TRBJ2-1,-,TRBV7-3,CASSPMSSYNEQFF,TGTGCCAGCAGCCCAATGAGCTCCTACAATGAGCAGTTCTTC
few,TRBJ2-1,TRBD2,TRBV6-2/TRBV6-3,CASSYSSPSGIYNEQFF,TGTGCCAGCAGTTACTCGAGCCCTAGCGGGATTTACAATGAGCAGTTCTTC
-,TRBJ2-5,TRBD2,TRBV5-1,CASSLEAGERETQYF,TGCGCCAGCAGCTTGGAGGCGGGGGAGAGAGAGACCCAGTACTTC
-,TRBJ1-5,TRBD1,TRBV7-2,CASSPDRVQPQHF,TGTGCCAGCAGCCCCGACAGGGTTCAGCCCCAGCATTTT
-,TRBJ2-1,TRBD1,TRBV5-4,CASSPKERGQGHEQFF,TGTGCCAGCAGCCCGAAAGAACGGGGACAGGGACATGAGCAGTTCTTC
-,TRBJ1-1,-,TRBV11-2,CASSGAGAPNTEAFF,TGTGCCAGCAGTGGCGCAGGGGCGCCGAACACTGAAGCTTTCTTT